These T cell receptor beta chains were read from a single sample in a study of T-cell reconstitution after alpha-beta-depleted transplantation in children. TCRdb redid the calling of the PCR reads with MiXCR, one entry per CDR3 protein. The sample lists about 230,000 distinct CDR3 sequences; approximately 9.8% were seen once. The sample was PBMCs from the stem cell graft donor, taken from the stem cell graft. The receptors stem from a human donor who donated a stem cell graft to a child with SCID. Each CDR3 is given with its conserved first and last residue. A D gene is named only where the DNA matches it firmly. Clone sizes are given selectively: once, few, many, or a class where the clone is expanded.

cdr3_length clone_size d_call j_call v_call cdr3_nt cdr3_aa
16 - TRBD2 TRBJ2-3 TRBV7-6 TGTGCCAGCAGCCGAGCGGGACTAGCAATTTCGGATACGCAGTATTTT CASSRAGLAISDTQYF
17 many TRBD2 TRBJ2-5 TRBV4-1 TGCGCCAGCAGCCAAGAAGGGCTAGCGGGGGGGCAAGAGACCCAGTACTTC CASSQEGLAGGQETQYF
14 - - TRBJ1-3 TRBV6-5 TGTGCCAGCAGTTACTCCAACTCTGGAAACACCATATATTTT CASSYSNSGNTIYF
14 few - TRBJ1-5 TRBV3-1 TGTGCCAGCAGCCAAGGGCTAGGCAATCAGCCCCAGCATTTT CASSQGLGNQPQHF
12 many TRBD2 TRBJ2-1 TRBV7-2 TGTGCCAGCAGCACCAGCGGGGGTGAGCAGTTCTTC CASSTSGGEQFF
16 many TRBD1 TRBJ2-5 TRBV5-1 TGCGCCAGCAGCTTGGTCCCCCGACAGGGGATAGAGACCCAGTACTTC CASSLVPRQGIETQYF
14 many TRBD1 TRBJ1-2 TRBV6-5 TGTGCCAGCAGTTCCAGGGGGCCGACCTATGGCTACACCTTC CASSSRGPTYGYTF
17 many TRBD2 TRBJ2-3 TRBV5-5 TGTGCCAGCAGCTTGCGGGGACTAGCGGGCCTCACAGATACGCAGTATTTT CASSLRGLAGLTDTQYF
13 many - TRBJ1-6 TRBV5-1 TGCGCCAGCAGTCCGGGGTTGGATTCACCCCTCCACTTT CASSPGLDSPLHF
19 many TRBD2 TRBJ2-5 TRBV20-1 TGCAGTGCTAGTTGGGGCGGGATAGGACTAGCGGGGGGGCGCGAGACCCAGTACTTC CSASWGGIGLAGGRETQYF
15 - TRBD2 TRBJ2-1 TRBV9 TGTGCCAGCAGCGTAACTAGCGGGCTATACAATGAGCAGTTCTTC CASSVTSGLYNEQFF
14 - - TRBJ2-2 TRBV5-1 TGCGCCAGCAGCCCAGGGGGGCAGGCCGGGGAGCTGTTTTTT CASSPGGQAGELFF
16 many - TRBJ2-1 TRBV4-1 TGCGCCAGCAGCCGTACTGGGACGGCTGTGGCCAATGAGCAGTTCTTC CASSRTGTAVANEQFF
14 many - TRBJ1-6 TRBV12-3/TRBV12-4 TGTGCCAGCAGTTTAAAACAGGGTAATTCACCCCTCCACTTT CASSLKQGNSPLHF
16 many - TRBJ2-5 TRBV15 TGTGCCACCAGCGCCTTTGAGGACAGCCACCAAGAGACCCAGTACTTC CATSAFEDSHQETQYF
15 many TRBD2 TRBJ2-1 TRBV10-3 TGTGCCATCACCCGAACTAGCGGGGGTTACAATGAGCAGTTCTTC CAITRTSGGYNEQFF
12 - - TRBJ2-7 TRBV5-1 TGCGCCAGCAGCGCTGGGTCGGTGGAGCAGTACTTC CASSAGSVEQYF
15 many - TRBJ1-4 TRBV5-1 TGCGCCAGCAGCTTCGCCGGGATTACTAATGAAAAACTGTTTTTT CASSFAGITNEKLFF
15 many TRBD2 TRBJ2-1 TRBV20-1 TGCAGTGCTCAATCCGGGACTAGCGGGGTCCCTGAGCAGTTCTTC CSAQSGTSGVPEQFF